This is a list of T cell receptor beta chains from one sample in a study of Ad26.COV2.S vaccination and SARS-CoV-2 variants. Produced via immunoSEQ multiplex PCR; TCRdb's table is partial and in-frame only. The sample lists approximately 400,000 clones, roughly 85% seen once, with 7.4% in the top ten. Sequencing was performed on peripheral blood, taken in a trial of Ad26.COV2.S vaccine versus placebo. Every receptor here comes from a person aged 18-60 years who received the Ad26.COV2.S COVID-19 vaccine or a placebo. The conserved cysteine and the conserved F or W are not part of the CDR3 here. A D gene is named only where the DNA matches it firmly.

NA | TRBV11-2 | ASSRPRGQIRNTEAF
NA | TRBV6-4 | ASSDSRAFSYEQY
NA | TRBV19 | ATSAGPTLYGYT
TRBD2 | TRBV27 | ASSFSIRTSGRSGNEQF
TRBD1 | TRBV6-5 | ASLKSGRGEQF
NA | TRBV9 | ASSVAGNGKDTQY
NA | TRBV6-6 | ASSYSGNEAF
NA | TRBV4-1 | ASSSGYEQY
TRBD1 | TRBV27 | ASSFRQGGPQH
NA | TRBV7-2 | ASSSSATGTGELF
TRBD2 | TRBV9 | ASTAGLVSPDTQY
NA | TRBV12-3/TRBV12-4 | ASRGVNPSGYT
NA | TRBV3-1/TRBV3-2 | ASSPQGGEQY
TRBD2 | TRBV5-4 | ASSLARSGRAGETQY
NA | TRBV5-5 | ASSWGPGMNTEAF
NA | TRBV7-9 | ASSTAYEQY
NA | TRBV5-6 | ASSLAVRDGYT
NA | TRBV27 | ASSLQGIFSEAF
NA | TRBV7-9 | ASSFWAEAF
TRBD1 | TRBV15 | ATSRDGTALDYT
TRBD1 | TRBV9 | ASTGTGKGTQY
TRBD2 | TRBV7-2 | ASSPRNSLAGGSYEQY
TRBD2 | TRBV4-2 | ASSQEGIAGVSYNEQF
NA | TRBV7-2 | ASSSPGLSYEQY
TRBD1 | TRBV7-3 | ASSLGDRPTPAF
NA | TRBV6-2/TRBV6-3 | ASSRRGNPLNSPLH
NA | TRBV11-2 | ASSLSGWYEQY
TRBD2 | TRBV7-8 | ASSPGLAGETQY
NA | TRBV5-1 | ASSPEARDPLSGEQY
NA | TRBV19 | ASSMNRQGLSYEQY
TRBD1 | TRBV5-5 | ASSLSGGSGNTIY
TRBD1 | TRBV7-2 | ASSLSGGRGQDEQF
NA | TRBV7-6 | ASSPSYKQGNEQF
TRBD2 | TRBV27 | ASSPMGLIGGGDTQY
NA | TRBV7-2 | ASSLGTGGKSIY
NA | TRBV4-1 | ASSQGRDQPQH
NA | TRBV5-1 | ASSLWVAEGGTEAF
NA | TRBV4-1 | ASSQDGAAAREF
NA | TRBV2 | ASSAGRGYGYT
TRBD1 | TRBV24-1 | ATSDPGQGAYEQY
NA | TRBV2 | ASSGAGPNTEAF
TRBD2 | TRBV7-2 | ASSFRLAGGDEQF
NA | TRBV3-1/TRBV3-2 | ASSHTEAF
NA | TRBV21-1 | ASGIGGNSPLH
NA | TRBV7-6 | ASSPAPRDIQY
NA | TRBV7-2 | ASSLQGISF
TRBD1 | TRBV7-2 | ASSTAPGGNGYT
TRBD2 | TRBV9 | ASSVARSGGVGYEQY
NA | TRBV10-3 | AISSTQGREQY
NA | TRBV5-1 | ASSPEGRRSGYT
NA | TRBV18 | ASSPDNNSNQPQH
TRBD1 | TRBV10-3 | AISEGQVYGYT
NA | TRBV2 | ASVGTGGNYGYT
NA | TRBV11-2 | ASKYTGQNYGYT
NA | TRBV5-1 | ASSSAPSSGANVLT
NA | TRBV2 | ASRRTRSHGGGTEAF
TRBD1 | TRBV4-1 | ASSRIQGAGTEAF
NA | TRBV29-1 | SVEGRANSYEQY
NA | TRBV18 | ASSLWGPPVRNEQF